Shown below are 5 T cell receptor beta chains from a single sample sequenced in a study of blood T cell repertoires in COVID-19 (dated by TCRdb to the early 2020s). Receptor amplification or capture employed the immunoSEQ multiplex PCR assay. Not all clones reach the TCRdb copy of this immuneACCESS table, which keeps in-frame sequences only. Checked studies attribute under half of the gap to unresolved V genes and leave the rest unexplained. In all, the sample holds nearly 40,000 clones, and around four fifths of those were seen once. More than 30% of the sample belongs to the ten largest clones. The sample consisted of peripheral blood. The source of these receptors is a man older than 75 with active or convalescent COVID-19.

The chain carries TRBV7-3 and TRBJ2-7; 7 bases are shared with TRBD1. Trimming at V came to 3 bases and at J to 2 bases, leaving 7 bases not matched to a gene. Germline assignment: CDR1 SGHTA and CDR2 FQGTGA. CDR3 length: 15 amino acids. The CDR3 is CASSFKTGPTYEQYF. CDR3 bases: TGTGCCAGCAGCTTCAAGACAGGGCCTACCTACGAGCAGTACTTC.

The chain uses TRBV19 and TRBJ2-7; 7 bases are a match to TRBD1. The CDR3 is 14 residues long. CDR1 and CDR2 (germline): LNHDA, SQIVND (reference sequence). The V segment lost 3 bases and the J segment 5 bases; nucleotides outside the gene matches: 7. The CDR3 reads CASSMRDRVNEQYF. DNA of the CDR3: TGTGCCAGTAGTATGCGAGACAGGGTTAACGAGCAGTACTTC.

The V call is TRBV19, the J call TRBJ2-2; D might be TRBD2 (5 bases). The length of the CDR3 is 16 residues. Trimming took 5 bases from V and 4 from J, leaving 17 bases between them. Germline V gives CDR1 LNHDA, CDR2 SQIVND (reference sequence). CDR3 region: CASSLRGGDGTGELFF. CDR3 DNA: TGTGCCAGTAGTCTGCGCGGAGGAGATGGCACCGGGGAGCTGTTTTTT.

This chain uses TRBV3-1 (or the pseudogene TRBV3-2) with TRBJ1-3; D may be TRBD1 (5 bases). Germline values: CDR1 LGHDT, CDR2 YNNKEL (reference sequence). The CDR3 has 16 amino acids. The V gene lost 1 base and the J gene lost 2 bases, with 12 bases spanning the gap. CDR3 DNA sequence: TGTGCCAGCAGCCAAGCGGGGGGTATAACTGGAAACACCATATATTTT. Translation: CASSQAGGITGNTIYF.

The chain employs TRBV21-1 and TRBJ2-7; TRBD1 was called by the table and not checked on the DNA. TRBV21-1 constitutes a pseudogene. This CDR3 is 13 amino acids long. CDR3 loop: CAKRKGSVYEQYF. CDR3 nucleotide sequence: TGTGCCAAAAGAAAGGGGTCCGTCTACGAGCAGTACTTC.